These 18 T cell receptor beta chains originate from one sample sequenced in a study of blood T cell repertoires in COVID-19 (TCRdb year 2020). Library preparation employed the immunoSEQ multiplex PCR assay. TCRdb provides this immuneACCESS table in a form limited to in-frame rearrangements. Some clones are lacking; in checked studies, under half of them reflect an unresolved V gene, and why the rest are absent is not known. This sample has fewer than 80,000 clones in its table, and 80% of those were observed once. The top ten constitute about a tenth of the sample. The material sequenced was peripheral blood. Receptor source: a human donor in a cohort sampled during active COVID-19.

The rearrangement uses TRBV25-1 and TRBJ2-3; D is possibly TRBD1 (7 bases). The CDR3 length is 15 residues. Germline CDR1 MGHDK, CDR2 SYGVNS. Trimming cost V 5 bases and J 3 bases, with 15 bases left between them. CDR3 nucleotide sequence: TGTGCCAGCAGTCCCAGCAGGGGGGTTACAGATACGCAGTATTTT. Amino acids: CASSPSRGVTDTQYF.

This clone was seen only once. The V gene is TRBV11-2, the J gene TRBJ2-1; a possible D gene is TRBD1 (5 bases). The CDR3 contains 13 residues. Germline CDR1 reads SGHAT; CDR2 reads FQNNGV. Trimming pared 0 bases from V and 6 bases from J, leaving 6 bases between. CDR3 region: CASSLDRVNEQFF. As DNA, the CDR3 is TGTGCCAGCAGCTTAGACAGGGTCAATGAGCAGTTCTTC. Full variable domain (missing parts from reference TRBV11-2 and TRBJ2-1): EAGVAQSPRYKIIEKRQSVAFWCNPISGHATLYWYQQILGQGPKLLIQFQNNGVVDDSQLPKDRFSAERLKGVDSTLKIQPAKLEDSAVYLCASSLDRVNEQFFGPGTRLTVL.

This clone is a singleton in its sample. The CDR3 loop is CATSRGQAKPSTDTQYF. Here the CDR3 DNA reads TGTGCCACCAGCAGAGGACAGGCGAAACCTAGCACAGATACGCAGTATTTT. The rearrangement links TRBV15 to TRBJ2-3, with D perhaps TRBD1 (6 bases). Germline assignment: CDR1 LNHNV and CDR2 YYDKDF (reference sequence). Deletions cut 1 base from V and 0 bases from J, with 14 bases between. CDR3 size: 17 residues.

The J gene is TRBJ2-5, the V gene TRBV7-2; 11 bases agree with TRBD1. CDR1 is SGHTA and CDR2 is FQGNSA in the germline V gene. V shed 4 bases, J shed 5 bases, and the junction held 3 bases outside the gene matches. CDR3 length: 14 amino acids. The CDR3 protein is CASSYGTGGETQYF. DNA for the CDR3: TGTGCCAGCAGCTACGGGACAGGGGGGGAGACCCAGTACTTC.

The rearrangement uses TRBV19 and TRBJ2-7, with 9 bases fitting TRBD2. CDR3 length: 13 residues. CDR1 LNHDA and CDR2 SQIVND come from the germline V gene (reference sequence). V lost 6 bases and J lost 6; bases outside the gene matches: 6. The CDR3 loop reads CASRPLAGSEQYF. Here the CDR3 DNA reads TGTGCCAGTAGACCCCTAGCGGGAAGCGAGCAGTACTTC.

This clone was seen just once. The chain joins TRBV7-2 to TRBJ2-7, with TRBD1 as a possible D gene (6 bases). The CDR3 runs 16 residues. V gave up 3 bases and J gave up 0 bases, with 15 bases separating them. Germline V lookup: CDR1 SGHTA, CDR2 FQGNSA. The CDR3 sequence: CASSLNSGQNSYEQYF. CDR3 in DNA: TGTGCCAGCAGCTTGAACTCTGGACAGAACTCCTACGAGCAGTACTTC.

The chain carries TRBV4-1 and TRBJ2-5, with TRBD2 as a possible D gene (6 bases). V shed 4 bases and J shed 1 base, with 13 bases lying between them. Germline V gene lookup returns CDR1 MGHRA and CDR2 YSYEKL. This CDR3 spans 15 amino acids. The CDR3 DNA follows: TGCGCCAGCAGCCCCTGGGGGGACCCCCAAGAGACCCAGTACTTC. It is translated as CASSPWGDPQETQYF.

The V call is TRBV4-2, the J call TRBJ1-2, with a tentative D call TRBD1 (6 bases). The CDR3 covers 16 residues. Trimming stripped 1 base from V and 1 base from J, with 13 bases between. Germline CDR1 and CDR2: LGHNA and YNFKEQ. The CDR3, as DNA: TGTGCCAGCAGCCAAGTGGCAGGGGACGATAACTATGGCTACACCTTC. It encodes CASSQVAGDDNYGYTF.

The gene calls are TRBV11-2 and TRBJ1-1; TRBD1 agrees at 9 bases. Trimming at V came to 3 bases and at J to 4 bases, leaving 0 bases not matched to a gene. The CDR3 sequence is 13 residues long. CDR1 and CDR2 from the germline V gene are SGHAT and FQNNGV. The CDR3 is CASSLTGGTEAFF. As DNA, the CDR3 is TGTGCCAGCAGCTTGACAGGGGGCACTGAAGCTTTCTTT.

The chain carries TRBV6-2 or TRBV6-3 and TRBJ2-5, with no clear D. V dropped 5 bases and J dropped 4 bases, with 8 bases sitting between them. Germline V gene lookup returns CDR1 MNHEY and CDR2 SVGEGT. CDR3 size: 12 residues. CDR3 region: CASSHLGETQYF. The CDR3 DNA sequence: TGTGCCAGCAGTCATCTAGGAGAGACCCAGTACTTC.

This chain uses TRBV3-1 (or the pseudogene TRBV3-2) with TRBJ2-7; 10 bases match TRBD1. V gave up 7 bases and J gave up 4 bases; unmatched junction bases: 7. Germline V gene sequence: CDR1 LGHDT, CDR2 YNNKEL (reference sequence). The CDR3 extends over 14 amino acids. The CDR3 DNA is TGTGCCAGCAATCGACAGGGGGCGGCTTACGAGCAGTACTTC. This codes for CASNRQGAAYEQYF.

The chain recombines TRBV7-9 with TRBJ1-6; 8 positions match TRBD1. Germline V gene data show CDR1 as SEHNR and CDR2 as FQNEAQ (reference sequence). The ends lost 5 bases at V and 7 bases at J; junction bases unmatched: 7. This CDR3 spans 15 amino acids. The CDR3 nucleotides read TGTGCCAGCAGCCCTGCGGACAGGGCCAATTCACCCCTCCACTTT. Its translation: CASSPADRANSPLHF.

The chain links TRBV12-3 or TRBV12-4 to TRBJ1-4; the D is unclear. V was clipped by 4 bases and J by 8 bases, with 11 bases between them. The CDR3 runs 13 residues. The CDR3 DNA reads TGTGCCAGCAGTTCAGACACCAGAGAAAAACTGTTTTTT. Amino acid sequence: CASSSDTREKLFF.

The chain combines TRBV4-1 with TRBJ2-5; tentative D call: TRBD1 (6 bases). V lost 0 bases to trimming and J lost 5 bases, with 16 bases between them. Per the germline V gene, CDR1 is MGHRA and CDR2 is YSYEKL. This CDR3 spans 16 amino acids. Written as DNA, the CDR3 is TGCGCCAGCAGCCAAGAGGGGGCAGGGGTTGTGGAGACCCAGTACTTC. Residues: CASSQEGAGVVETQYF.

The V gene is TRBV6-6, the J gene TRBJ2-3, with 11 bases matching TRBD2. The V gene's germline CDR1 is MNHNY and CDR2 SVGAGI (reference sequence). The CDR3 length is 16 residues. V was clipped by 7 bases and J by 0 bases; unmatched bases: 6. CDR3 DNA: TGTGCCAGCAAACTAGCGGGAGAGCTAAGCACAGATACGCAGTATTTT. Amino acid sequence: CASKLAGELSTDTQYF.

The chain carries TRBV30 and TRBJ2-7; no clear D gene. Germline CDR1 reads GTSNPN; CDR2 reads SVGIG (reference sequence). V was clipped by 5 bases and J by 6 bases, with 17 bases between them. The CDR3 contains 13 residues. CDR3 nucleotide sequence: TGTGCCTGGGCAAGGATTAGCTATCCCGAGCAGTACTTC. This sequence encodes CAWARISYPEQYF.

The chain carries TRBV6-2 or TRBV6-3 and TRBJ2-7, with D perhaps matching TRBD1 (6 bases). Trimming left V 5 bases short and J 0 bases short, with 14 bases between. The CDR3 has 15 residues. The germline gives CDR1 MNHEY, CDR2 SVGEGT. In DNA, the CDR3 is TGTGCCAGCAGTCTCCTCGGGACAAGCTCCTACGAGCAGTACTTC. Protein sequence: CASSLLGTSSYEQYF.

CDR3 in DNA: TGTGCCAGCAGTCAAGGACTAGCGGGAGGATACGAGCAGTACTTC. This encodes CASSQGLAGGYEQYF. The J gene is TRBJ2-7, the V gene TRBV28; 14 bases map to TRBD2. The CDR3 is 15 residues long. V was pared by 5 bases and J by 4 bases, with 4 bases of the junction left unmatched. The V gene's germline CDR1 is MDHEN and CDR2 SYDVKM. The complete variable domain, with remaining parts taken from reference TRBV28 and TRBJ2-7, reads DVKVTQSSRYLVKRTGEKVFLECVQDMDHENMFWYRQDPGLGLRLIYFSYDVKMKEKGDIPEGYSVSREKKERFSLILESASTNQTSMYLCASSQGLAGGYEQYFGPGTRLTVT.